This paragraph covers one T cell receptor (beta chain) sequence. Original data processing: Researchers report that nucleated cell counts were estimated from reference gene primer amplification. Generated by immunoSEQ multiplex PCR, the TCRdb table keeps only in-frame clones and is missing some. The V and J calls and clone size come from that table; D and trimming were worked out from the DNA. This repertoire shows approximately 260,000 clones, 75% to 90% found once; its top ten account for roughly 10%. This sample is part of a study of blood T cell repertoires in COVID-19. Overall study: Researchers got acute and convalescent COVID-19 samples from the United States, Italy and Spain. The cDNA or gDNA used as material had been derived from T cells, B-cell-depleted T cells, or PBMCs.

The CDR3 length is 15 residues. Trimming cost V 2 bases and J 4 bases, with 14 bases left between them. Germline loops: CDR1 KGHDR, CDR2 SFDVKD. The sample taken for sequencing was peripheral blood. This receptor was obtained from a woman aged 70-85 years with COVID-19, enrolled during active disease. The rearrangement joins TRBV24-1 to TRBJ2-7, with a possible D match to TRBD1 (6 bases). CDR3 in DNA: TGTGCCACCAGTGATTCTTCAGGGGAACCTTACGAGCAGTACTTC. This encodes CATSDSSGEPYEQYF.